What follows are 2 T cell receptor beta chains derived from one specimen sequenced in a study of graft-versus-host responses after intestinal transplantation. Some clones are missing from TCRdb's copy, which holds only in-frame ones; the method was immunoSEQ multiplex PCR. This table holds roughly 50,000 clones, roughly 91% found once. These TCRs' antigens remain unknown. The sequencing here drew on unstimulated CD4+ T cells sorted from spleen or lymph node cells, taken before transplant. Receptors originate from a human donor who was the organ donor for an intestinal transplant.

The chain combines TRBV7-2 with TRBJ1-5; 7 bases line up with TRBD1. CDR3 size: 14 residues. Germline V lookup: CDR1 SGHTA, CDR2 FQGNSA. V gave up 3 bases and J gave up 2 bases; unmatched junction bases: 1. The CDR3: CASSFTGGNQPQHF. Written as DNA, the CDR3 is TGTGCCAGCAGCTTTACAGGGGGCAATCAGCCCCAGCATTTT.

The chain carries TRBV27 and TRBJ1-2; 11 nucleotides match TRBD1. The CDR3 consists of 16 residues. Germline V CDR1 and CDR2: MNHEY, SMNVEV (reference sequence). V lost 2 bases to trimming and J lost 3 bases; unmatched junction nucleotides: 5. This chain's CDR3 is CASSLPDRGQDYGYTF. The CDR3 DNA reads TGTGCCAGCAGTTTACCGGACAGGGGGCAGGACTATGGCTACACCTTC.